The source of this T cell receptor beta chain is a study of PD-L1 blockade in urothelial cancer. Background on the study: Investigators checked blood 3 weeks (second dose) and 6 weeks after treatment start. Typically, measured as a median, blood samples had 150,000 or so T cells. Overall study results and limits: At the 3-week point, tumor-associated blood clones expanded more in durable-benefit patients.

As regards this clone: The antigen is not known.

Time point here: pretreatment peripheral blood. All patients carried locally advanced or metastatic urothelial carcinoma. The CDR3 covers 12 residues. Per the germline V gene, CDR1 is SNHLY and CDR2 is FYNNEI. Trimming pared 2 bases from V and 5 bases from J, leaving 5 bases between. Data came from immunoSEQ multiplex PCR; TCRdb stores just in-frame clones and leaves some out. The sample includes approximately 39,000 clones, just under 85% of them seen just once. The rearrangement joins TRBV2 to TRBJ2-3, with unresolved D. Specimen: PBMCs, collected around atezolizumab (anti-PD-L1) treatment. The clonotype was recovered from a man older than 75 with urothelial cancer. The CDR3 region has the DNA TGTGCCAGCAGTGAATCCTTAGATACGCAGTATTTT. It codes for CASSESLDTQYF.